The rows below give T cell receptor beta chains drawn from one sample of a study of OX40 agonist ivuxolimab in advanced cancers. Clones were read by immunoSEQ multiplex PCR, and TCRdb kept only the in-frame ones, dropping some. The data hold approximately 90,000 clones, with about 88% observed a single time. Sample: CD4+ or CD8+ T cells sorted from blood, taken in a trial of the OX40 agonist ivuxolimab. The source of these receptors is an adult with an advanced solid tumor such as melanoma, head and neck, liver or kidney cancer. Both conserved end residues are part of each CDR3. D genes are given only for firm matches.

V gene: TRBV2; J gene: TRBJ1-6; D gene: NA; CDR3 DNA: TGTGCCAGCCAGGAAGGGAAGGAAGGCTCACCCCTCCACTTT; CDR3 protein: CASQEGKEGSPLHF
V gene: TRBV7-8; J gene: TRBJ1-2; D gene: TRBD1; CDR3 DNA: TGTGCCAGCAGCCCGGGGGACAGGGGGGATGGCTACACCTTC; CDR3 protein: CASSPGDRGDGYTF
V gene: TRBV13; J gene: TRBJ2-7; D gene: TRBD2; CDR3 DNA: TGTGCCAGCAGCCTACTGACTAGCGACTCCTACGAGCAGTACTTC; CDR3 protein: CASSLLTSDSYEQYF
V gene: TRBV7-2; J gene: TRBJ1-5; D gene: NA; CDR3 DNA: TGTGCCAGCAGCCCAGGGAATCAGCCCCAGCATTTT; CDR3 protein: CASSPGNQPQHF
V gene: TRBV11-2; J gene: TRBJ2-7; D gene: TRBD1; CDR3 DNA: TGTGCCAGCAGCCCCCTTTCCGACAGGGGGCAATACGAGCAGTACTTC; CDR3 protein: CASSPLSDRGQYEQYF
V gene: TRBV6-1; J gene: TRBJ2-1; D gene: NA; CDR3 DNA: TGTGCCAGCAGTGAAGGTTGGGAGCAGTTCTTC; CDR3 protein: CASSEGWEQFF
V gene: TRBV19; J gene: TRBJ2-3; D gene: NA; CDR3 DNA: TGTGCCAGTAGTATAGTGGGTAGCACAGATACGCAGTATTTT; CDR3 protein: CASSIVGSTDTQYF
V gene: TRBV5-1; J gene: TRBJ2-7; D gene: TRBD1; CDR3 DNA: TGCGCCAGCAGCCCACAGGGGTTAACCTACGAGCAGTACTTC; CDR3 protein: CASSPQGLTYEQYF
V gene: TRBV15; J gene: TRBJ2-1; D gene: NA; CDR3 DNA: TGTGCCACCAGCAGGGACTATCCGGGGCAGTTCTTC; CDR3 protein: CATSRDYPGQFF
V gene: TRBV19; J gene: TRBJ1-2; D gene: TRBD1; CDR3 DNA: TGTGCCAGTACCAAAGACAGGGTATATGGCTACACCTTC; CDR3 protein: CASTKDRVYGYTF
V gene: TRBV2; J gene: TRBJ2-5; D gene: NA; CDR3 DNA: TGTGCCAGGCATGTAGGAGAGACCCAGTACTTC; CDR3 protein: CARHVGETQYF
V gene: TRBV9; J gene: TRBJ1-3; D gene: NA; CDR3 DNA: TGTGCCAGCAGCAACGGGGCGGGAAACACCATATATTTT; CDR3 protein: CASSNGAGNTIYF